This TCR beta chain was sequenced for a study of siplizumab effects on memory and regulatory T cells. This table comes from immunoSEQ multiplex PCR, and its TCRdb copy is limited to in-frame clones, with some not included. The sample lists under 130,000 clones; 85% to 95% were seen once. The CDR3 is 14 residues long. Germline CDR1 reads MNHNS; CDR2 reads SASEGT. Trimming took 7 bases from V and 3 from J, leaving 16 bases between them. The chain has TRBV6-1 and TRBJ2-7; D not resolved. Sequencing was done on a sample of CD4+ T cells sorted from blood. This receptor was identified in a human donor in good health. The CDR3 protein is CASTLDWGVYEQYF. In DNA, the CDR3 is TGTGCCAGCACCCTAGACTGGGGTGTCTACGAGCAGTACTTC.